Listed below are T cell receptor beta chains from one sample, sequenced in a study of vaccination effects on CD4 cells after COVID-19. For these receptors, no antigen is known. Profiled with immunoSEQ multiplex PCR; TCRdb holds only in-frame clones, not every one. There are 20,000 to 25,000 clones in the sample; roughly two thirds occur only once, and roughly 25% lies in the top ten. The specimen was CD4+ T cells from PBMCs cultured with HCoV-NL63 spike peptides, collected before COVID-19 vaccination. The receptors shown here come from a human donor who received a COVID-19 vaccine. The CDR3 runs from the conserved cysteine through the conserved F or W. D genes are given only for firm matches. A row's size may be missing; if present it is once, few, many or a size class.

CDR3 DNA: TGTGCCAGCAGCCAAGTAGGGGGGCGGGAGGAAATTGGCTACACCTTC
CDR3 protein: CASSQVGGREEIGYTF
clone size: NA
D gene: NA
V gene: TRBV4-2
J gene: TRBJ1-2

CDR3 DNA: TGTGCCTGGAGTGTAATCCCAGATACGCAGTATTTT
CDR3 protein: CAWSVIPDTQYF
clone size: NA
D gene: NA
V gene: TRBV30
J gene: TRBJ2-3

CDR3 DNA: TGTGCCGCTATAGGGACAGGAAAGGCCTATGGCTACACCTTC
CDR3 protein: CAAIGTGKAYGYTF
clone size: once
D gene: TRBD1
V gene: TRBV10-3
J gene: TRBJ1-2

CDR3 DNA: TGTGCCAGCAGTCAGTGGGCAGGGGGCAAGGATACGCAGTATTTT
CDR3 protein: CASSQWAGGKDTQYF
clone size: NA
D gene: TRBD1
V gene: TRBV6-2/TRBV6-3
J gene: TRBJ2-3

CDR3 DNA: TGTGCCAGCAGCGCCCGGACAAAGGGGGAGCTGTTTTTT
CDR3 protein: CASSARTKGELFF
clone size: few
D gene: NA
V gene: TRBV7-2
J gene: TRBJ2-2

CDR3 DNA: TGTGCCAGCAGCCAAGATATGAAGGCTGAAGCTTTCTTT
CDR3 protein: CASSQDMKAEAFF
clone size: NA
D gene: NA
V gene: TRBV4-2
J gene: TRBJ1-1

CDR3 DNA: TGTGCCTGGAGCACAGGAAATTGGGGGGGCTACACCTTC
CDR3 protein: CAWSTGNWGGYTF
clone size: NA
D gene: NA
V gene: TRBV30
J gene: TRBJ1-2

CDR3 DNA: TGTGCCAGCAGCGGCACAGGGACTAACTATGGCTACACCTTC
CDR3 protein: CASSGTGTNYGYTF
clone size: NA
D gene: NA
V gene: TRBV9
J gene: TRBJ1-2

CDR3 DNA: TGTGCCAGCAGCCTAAGCCTTATGAACACTGAAGCTTTCTTT
CDR3 protein: CASSLSLMNTEAFF
clone size: NA
D gene: NA
V gene: TRBV9
J gene: TRBJ1-1

CDR3 DNA: TGTGCCAGCAGCGTAGTCGGGGGAAGCACAGATACGCAGTATTTT
CDR3 protein: CASSVVGGSTDTQYF
clone size: NA
D gene: NA
V gene: TRBV9
J gene: TRBJ2-3

CDR3 DNA: TGCGCCAGCAGCCATGGACCGATCTCTGGAAACACCATATATTTT
CDR3 protein: CASSHGPISGNTIYF
clone size: NA
D gene: NA
V gene: TRBV4-1
J gene: TRBJ1-3

CDR3 DNA: TGTGCCAGCAGCTGGAGAGGACAGGCAACTCTGAGCTCCTACAATGAGCAGTTCTTC
CDR3 protein: CASSWRGQATLSSYNEQFF
clone size: NA
D gene: TRBD1
V gene: TRBV7-8
J gene: TRBJ2-1

CDR3 DNA: TGCGCCAGCATGCCCCTTTCTGGCTACGAGCAGTACTTC
CDR3 protein: CASMPLSGYEQYF
clone size: few
D gene: NA
V gene: TRBV5-1
J gene: TRBJ2-7

CDR3 DNA: TGTGCCAGCATACCTATTGGGGGCACGGGGGATACGCAGTATTTT
CDR3 protein: CASIPIGGTGDTQYF
clone size: NA
D gene: NA
V gene: TRBV6-5
J gene: TRBJ2-3

CDR3 DNA: TGTGCCAGCAGTTGGGGACAGGGGATCGCAGATACGCAGTATTTT
CDR3 protein: CASSWGQGIADTQYF
clone size: few
D gene: TRBD1
V gene: TRBV6-2/TRBV6-3
J gene: TRBJ2-3

CDR3 DNA: TGTGCCAGCAGTACAGGGGGCTGGGGGACTGAAGCTTTCTTT
CDR3 protein: CASSTGGWGTEAFF
clone size: NA
D gene: TRBD1
V gene: TRBV2
J gene: TRBJ1-1

CDR3 DNA: TGTGCCTGGAGGCGAGGGACTTCTGACACAGATACGCAGTATTTT
CDR3 protein: CAWRRGTSDTDTQYF
clone size: NA
D gene: NA
V gene: TRBV30
J gene: TRBJ2-3

CDR3 DNA: TGTGCCAGCAGCGTAGCTTTGGGTACAGGGGCCAACGTCCTGACTTTC
CDR3 protein: CASSVALGTGANVLTF
clone size: NA
D gene: NA
V gene: TRBV9
J gene: TRBJ2-6

CDR3 DNA: TGTGCCACCAGCAGAGGGCAGGGGGCGGGTGGCTACACCTTC
CDR3 protein: CATSRGQGAGGYTF
clone size: NA
D gene: TRBD1
V gene: TRBV15
J gene: TRBJ1-2

CDR3 DNA: TGCAGTGCTAGTCGTGGGCTAGCGGGGGGGCAAGGTGAGCAGTTCTTC
CDR3 protein: CSASRGLAGGQGEQFF
clone size: NA
D gene: TRBD2
V gene: TRBV20-1
J gene: TRBJ2-1

CDR3 DNA: TGTGCCAGCAGCCAAGGGCGGGGGAACACTGAAGCTTTCTTT
CDR3 protein: CASSQGRGNTEAFF
clone size: NA
D gene: NA
V gene: TRBV3-1/TRBV3-2
J gene: TRBJ1-1

CDR3 DNA: TGTGCCATCCGGACTAGCGGGAACACCGGGGAGCTGTTTTTT
CDR3 protein: CAIRTSGNTGELFF
clone size: NA
D gene: TRBD2
V gene: TRBV10-3
J gene: TRBJ2-2

CDR3 DNA: TGTGCCAGCAGTGGACTAGCGGATTACAATGAGCAGTTCTTC
CDR3 protein: CASSGLADYNEQFF
clone size: few
D gene: TRBD2
V gene: TRBV2
J gene: TRBJ2-1

CDR3 DNA: TGTGCCAGCAGTACCGGGGACAGTATCTACGAGCAGTACTTC
CDR3 protein: CASSTGDSIYEQYF
clone size: NA
D gene: TRBD1
V gene: TRBV6-2/TRBV6-3
J gene: TRBJ2-7

CDR3 DNA: TGTGCCAGCAGCCTTACAGGGGACCGCTATCAGCCCCAGCATTTT
CDR3 protein: CASSLTGDRYQPQHF
clone size: NA
D gene: TRBD1
V gene: TRBV4-2
J gene: TRBJ1-5

CDR3 DNA: TGTGCCAGCAGCTCGACAGGGGATGAGCAGTTCTTC
CDR3 protein: CASSSTGDEQFF
clone size: NA
D gene: TRBD1
V gene: TRBV11-2
J gene: TRBJ2-1

CDR3 DNA: TGTGCCAGTAGTAGCGGGGGGGCCGGAGAGACCCAGTACTTC
CDR3 protein: CASSSGGAGETQYF
clone size: NA
D gene: TRBD2
V gene: TRBV19
J gene: TRBJ2-5

CDR3 DNA: TGTGCCACCAGTGAACGACAGCCAACTAATGAAAAACTGTTTTTT
CDR3 protein: CATSERQPTNEKLFF
clone size: NA
D gene: NA
V gene: TRBV24-1
J gene: TRBJ1-4

CDR3 DNA: TGTGCCAGCAGTCCCGGACTAGCGTCAGATACGCAGTATTTT
CDR3 protein: CASSPGLASDTQYF
clone size: NA
D gene: TRBD2
V gene: TRBV6-6
J gene: TRBJ2-3

CDR3 DNA: TGCGCCAGCAGCCAAGCTGAGGCTAGCTCCTATAATTCACCCCTCCACTTT
CDR3 protein: CASSQAEASSYNSPLHF
clone size: NA
D gene: NA
V gene: TRBV4-3
J gene: TRBJ1-6

CDR3 DNA: TGTGCCACCAGCAGAGATATGACAGGACCCGGGCCCCAGCATTTT
CDR3 protein: CATSRDMTGPGPQHF
clone size: NA
D gene: NA
V gene: TRBV15
J gene: TRBJ1-5